Sequencing of this T cell receptor (beta chain) was carried out in a study of blood T cell repertoires in COVID-19. Study-wide context: Acute-phase and convalescent COVID-19 samples originated in the United States, Italy and Spain. Sources were T cells, B-cell-depleted T cells, or PBMCs; the material itself was cDNA or gDNA.

The authors' processing: For nucleated cells, counts were estimated from reference gene primer amplification. Using immunoSEQ multiplex PCR, the repertoire was profiled, and TCRdb retains in-frame clones only, with some absent. V, J and clone size are taken as reported in that table, and D and trimming were inferred from the DNA itself. In the table there are more than 200,000 clones, 80% to 90% of which are singletons. Germline V CDR1 and CDR2: WNHNN, SYGVQD (reference sequence). Trimming removed 6 bases at V and 3 bases at J, with 15 bases between. The CDR3 is 14 residues long. Sequencing was performed on peripheral blood. This TCR was sampled from a man between 25 and 39 years old with active or convalescent COVID-19. The V and J genes are TRBV10-1 and TRBJ2-7; D possibly corresponds to TRBD1 (6 bases). DNA of the CDR3: TGCGCCAGCAGCCCAGGACAGCAGGGCTACGAGCAGTACTTC. It specifies CASSPGQQGYEQYF.